The entry below describes one T cell receptor beta chain. The CDR3 contains 13 residues. V lost 1 base and J lost 7, with 8 bases in between. Amplified TCR beta CDR3 regions came from RNA transcripts. First-round RT-PCR targeting the TCR CDR3 was performed with the HTBI primer set. One entry per CDR3 protein, called by TCRdb with MiXCR from the multiplex PCR reads. Of about 660,000 distinct CDR3 sequences listed, roughly 45% were seen once; the top ten hold approximately 6.8%. These data are taken from a study of T cells in Graves' hyperthyroidism and ophthalmopathy. The sequence was obtained from an adult man with Graves' disease, either hyperthyroidism or ophthalmopathy (not recorded which). Sequencing was carried out using peripheral blood or thyroid tissue (not recorded which). The chain uses TRBV12-3 or TRBV12-4 and TRBJ1-5; D unresolved. In DNA form, the CDR3 reads TGTGCCAGCAGTTTAGGATTACAACAGCCCCAGCATTTT. It is translated as CASSLGLQQPQHF.